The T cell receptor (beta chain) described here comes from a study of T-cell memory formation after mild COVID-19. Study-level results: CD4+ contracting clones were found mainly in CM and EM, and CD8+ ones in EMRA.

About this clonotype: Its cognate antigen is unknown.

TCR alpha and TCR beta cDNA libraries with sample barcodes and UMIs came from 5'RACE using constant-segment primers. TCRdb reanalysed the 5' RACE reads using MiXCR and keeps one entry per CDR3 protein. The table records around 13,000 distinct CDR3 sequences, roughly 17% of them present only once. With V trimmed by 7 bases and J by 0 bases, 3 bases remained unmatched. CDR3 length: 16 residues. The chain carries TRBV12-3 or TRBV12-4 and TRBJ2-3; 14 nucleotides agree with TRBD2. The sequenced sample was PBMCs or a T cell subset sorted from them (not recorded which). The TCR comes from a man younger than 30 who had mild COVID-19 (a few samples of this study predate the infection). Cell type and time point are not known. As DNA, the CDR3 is TGTGCCAGCATTGGGACTAGCGGGGGCAGCACAGATACGCAGTATTTT. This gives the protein CASIGTSGGSTDTQYF.